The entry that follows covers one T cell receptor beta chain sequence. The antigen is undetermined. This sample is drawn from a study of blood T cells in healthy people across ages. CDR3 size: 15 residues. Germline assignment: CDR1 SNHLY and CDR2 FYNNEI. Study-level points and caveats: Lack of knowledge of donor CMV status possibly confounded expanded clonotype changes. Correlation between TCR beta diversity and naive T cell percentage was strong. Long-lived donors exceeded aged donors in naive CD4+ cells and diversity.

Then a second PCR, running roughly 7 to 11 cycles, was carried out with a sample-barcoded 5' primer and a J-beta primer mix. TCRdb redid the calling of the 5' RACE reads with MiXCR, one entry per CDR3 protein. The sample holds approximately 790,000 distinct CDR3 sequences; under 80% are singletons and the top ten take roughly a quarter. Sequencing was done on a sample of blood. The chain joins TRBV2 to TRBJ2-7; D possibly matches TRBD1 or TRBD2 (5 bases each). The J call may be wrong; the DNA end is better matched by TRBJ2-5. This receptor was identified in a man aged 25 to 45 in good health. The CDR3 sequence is CASSGDAERKETQYF. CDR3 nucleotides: TGTGCCAGCAGCGGGGACGCCGAGAGGAAGGAGACCCAGTACTTC.